These 20 T cell receptor beta chains originate from one sample sequenced in a study of T cells in Graves' hyperthyroidism and ophthalmopathy. Amplification targeted TCR beta CDR3 regions from RNA transcripts. HTBI primers drove first-round RT-PCR of the TCR CDR3. TCRdb analysed the multiplex PCR reads with MiXCR anew, one entry per CDR3 protein. The repertoire includes a few hundred thousand distinct CDR3 sequences, about 45% of them detected once, and about 7.8% sits in the top ten. The specimen was peripheral blood or thyroid tissue (not recorded which). These receptors were taken from a woman aged 18-29 years with Graves' hyperthyroidism.

This clonotype was counted many times. CDR3 coding DNA: TGCAGTGCTCTCCAAACAGCCTCCTACGAGCAGTACTTC. It codes for CSALQTASYEQYF. The rearrangement uses TRBV20-1 and TRBJ2-7; D is ambiguous. The CDR3 spans 13 residues. Germline-derived CDR1 and CDR2 are DFQATT and SNEGSKA (reference sequence). V was trimmed by 5 bases and J by 0 bases, leaving 11 bases between them.

In this sample, this clonotype turned up many times. The rearrangement joins TRBV11-2 to TRBJ2-2, with 10 bases identical to TRBD2. Trimming at V came to 8 bases and at J to 0 bases, leaving 9 bases not matched to a gene. Germline V lookup: CDR1 SGHAT, CDR2 FQNNGV. There are 17 residues in the CDR3. The CDR3, as DNA: TGTGCCAGCCACCGTCCGGGACTAGCGTCGAACACCGGGGAGCTGTTTTTT. Translation gives CASHRPGLASNTGELFF.

The rearrangement uses TRBV2 and TRBJ1-6; no firm D call. The V end was cut by 3 bases, the J end by 13 bases, with 25 bases between. This CDR3 contains 17 residues. Germline CDR1 is SNHLY and CDR2 is FYNNEI. CDR3 in amino acids: CASSDSGLFTGYPPLHF. The CDR3 DNA reads as TGTGCCAGCAGTGATTCGGGTTTGTTCACGGGATACCCCCCCCTCCACTTT.

The genes are TRBV7-9 and TRBJ2-3; weak D call: TRBD2 (6 bases). The CDR3 contains 16 residues. The germline V gene has CDR1 SEHNR and CDR2 FQNEAQ (reference sequence). V lost 1 base and J lost 2, with 13 bases in between. The CDR3 bases are TGTGCCAGCAGCTTAGTTGGGGGGAGGCACACAGATACGCAGTATTTT. Its protein product is CASSLVGGRHTDTQYF.

In the case of this clonotype: This may come from a read error, since a much larger clone is one base off. This CDR3 is CASSLQGALGTEAFF. The CDR3 DNA follows: TGTGCCAGCAGCTTACAGGGGGCGCTGGGCACTGAAGCTTTCTTT. The J gene is TRBJ1-1, the V gene TRBV7-3; 8 bases align to TRBD1. Germline V lookup: CDR1 SGHTA, CDR2 FQGTGA. The CDR3 is 15 residues long. Trimming at V came to 2 bases and at J to 4 bases, leaving 6 bases not matched to a gene.

The chain carries TRBV7-8 and TRBJ2-7; 9 bases are shared with TRBD2. Germline loops: CDR1 SGHVS, CDR2 FQNEAQ. The V segment lost 5 bases and the J segment 5 bases; nucleotides outside the gene matches: 10. This CDR3 is 15 amino acids long. Here the CDR3 DNA reads TGTGCCAGCAGCCCTAGCGGGACTAGGGGAGACGAGCAGTACTTC. Its translation: CASSPSGTRGDEQYF.

Of note for this clonotype: A read error may be the cause here, since a much bigger clone is one base away. The J gene is TRBJ2-3, the V gene TRBV2; 13 nucleotides line up with TRBD2. The CDR3 has 15 amino acids. V was pared by 3 bases and J by 4 bases, with 1 base of the junction left unmatched. The V gene's germline CDR1 is SNHLY and CDR2 FYNNEI. This chain's CDR3 is CASSDGLAGADTQYF. CDR3 DNA sequence: TGTGCCAGCAGTGATGGACTAGCGGGAGCAGATACGCAGTATTTT.

This clonotype was counted ten times or more. The rearrangement joins TRBV6-6 to TRBJ1-5, with D unclear. Trimming stripped 3 bases from V and 0 bases from J, with 15 bases between. Germline CDR1 is MNHNY and CDR2 is SVGAGI (reference sequence). The CDR3 runs to 17 residues. Written as DNA, the CDR3 is TGTGCCAGCAGTTATGGAGGAATCCATAGTAGCAATCAGCCCCAGCATTTT. Translating gives CASSYGGIHSSNQPQHF.

This clonotype was observed at least ten times. This chain links TRBV6-1 with TRBJ2-7; weak D call: TRBD1 (6 bases). The CDR3 contains 13 residues. Germline CDR1 reads MNHNS; CDR2 reads SASEGT. Trimming took off 6 bases at V and 3 bases at J, with 12 bases between the two ends. The CDR3 DNA reads TGTGCCAGCAGCCTCAACAGGGACTACGAGCAGTACTTC. It encodes CASSLNRDYEQYF.

On this clonotype itself: A much larger clone differs from this one at a single base, so this may be a read error. The chain combines TRBV20-1 with TRBJ2-2; TRBD2 is a possible D gene (7 bases). The CDR3 extends over 13 amino acids. The V gene's germline CDR1 is DFQATT and CDR2 SNEGSKA (reference sequence). CDR3 in amino acids: CSAYRDGSGQLFF. As DNA, the CDR3 is TGCAGTGCTTACAGGGATGGTAGCGGGCAGCTGTTTTTT.

This clonotype was detected a few times. The chain uses TRBV5-1 and TRBJ2-7; 10 bases are shared with TRBD1. With V trimmed by 4 bases and J by 3 bases, 7 bases remained unmatched. CDR3 length: 15 residues. Germline assignment: CDR1 SGHRS and CDR2 YFSETQ. CDR3 nucleotide sequence: TGCGCCAGCAGCCCGAGTTGGGACAGGGGCTACGAGCAGTACTTC. This translates into CASSPSWDRGYEQYF.

The chain has TRBV10-1 and TRBJ1-1, with unresolved D. The CDR3 has 13 residues. The V gene lost 8 bases and the J gene lost 5 bases, with 15 bases spanning the gap. Looked up from germline, CDR1 is WNHNN and CDR2 is SYGVQD (reference sequence). CDR3 DNA: TGCGCCAGCCGACACGTTGGGTGGACTGAAGCTTTCTTT. Translation gives CASRHVGWTEAFF.

Many counts were recorded for this clonotype. The genes are TRBV7-8 and TRBJ2-5; D tentatively reads TRBD1 or TRBD2 (6 bases each). CDR3 length equals 14 residues. Germline V gene sequence: CDR1 SGHVS, CDR2 FQNEAQ. With 5 bases removed from V and 1 base from J, the gap between germline ends came to 11 bases. CDR3 in amino acids: CASSPGGGQETQYF. CDR3 sequence (DNA): TGTGCCAGCAGCCCCGGGGGCGGCCAAGAGACCCAGTACTTC.

Concerning this clonotype: Given a much more abundant clone one base away, this may be a read error. V gene TRBV19 combines with J gene TRBJ2-2; weak D call: TRBD1 (6 bases). The CDR3 consists of 13 residues. Germline V lookup: CDR1 LNHDA, CDR2 SQIVND (reference sequence). The CDR3 loop reads CATRDTNTGELVF. CDR3 nucleotide sequence: TGTGCCACCAGGGACACTAACACCGGGGAGCTGGTTTTT.

The chain uses TRBV29-1 and TRBJ2-6, with D unresolved. The V and J ends lost 0 bases and 4 bases respectively, with 16 bases between them. Germline values: CDR1 SQVTM, CDR2 ANQGSEA. The CDR3 totals 17 residues. The CDR3 here is CSVEEDNRDTGANVLTF. In DNA form, the CDR3 reads TGCAGCGTTGAAGAAGATAACAGAGACACCGGGGCCAACGTCCTGACTTTC.

There are many counts of this clonotype. The V and J genes are TRBV6-5 and TRBJ2-7; 10 positions match TRBD2. CDR3 length equals 14 residues. Trimming removed 6 bases from V and 6 bases from J; junction bases left unmatched: 8. Looked up from germline, CDR1 is MNHEY and CDR2 is SVGAGI. CDR3: CASSPLAGESEQYF. The CDR3 nucleotides are TGTGCCAGCAGCCCGCTAGCGGGAGAATCCGAGCAGTACTTC.

Ten or more counts support this clonotype. The gene calls are TRBV4-3 and TRBJ1-2; maybe TRBD1 (5 bases). This CDR3 contains 16 residues. The V gene's germline CDR1 is LGHNA and CDR2 YSLEER. V gave up 3 bases and J gave up 2 bases, with 16 bases separating them. The CDR3 nucleotides read TGCGCCAGCAGCCAGGGAAGGCCGAGGGGCAACTATGGCTACACCTTC. Protein product: CASSQGRPRGNYGYTF.

V usage is TRBV2 and J usage is TRBJ2-4, with D maybe TRBD1 (7 bases). Per germline, CDR1 SNHLY and CDR2 FYNNEI. This CDR3 spans 17 amino acids. V lost 8 bases and J 3 bases, leaving 23 bases between the germline ends. CDR3 sequence reads: CASGQIDRAGGKNIQYF. The CDR3 DNA reads as TGTGCCAGCGGACAGATCGACAGGGCCGGGGGCAAAAACATTCAGTACTTC.

Many counts were recorded for this clonotype. This chain uses TRBV9 with TRBJ1-1, with a possible D match to TRBD1 (5 bases). The CDR3 extends over 14 amino acids. CDR1 and CDR2 (germline): SGDLS, YYNGEE. Trimming shortened V by 0 bases and J by 4 bases, and 10 bases separated the two germline ends. CDR3 DNA: TGTGCCAGCAGCGTAGCCCAGGGTAGCACTGAAGCTTTCTTT. Its translation: CASSVAQGSTEAFF.

This clonotype appeared a single time. The chain couples TRBV2 to TRBJ1-6; D is unclear. The CDR3 has 13 amino acids. CDR1 is SNHLY and CDR2 is FYNNEI in the germline V gene. The V end lost 6 bases, the J end lost 7 bases, and 10 bases lay between the germline ends. The CDR3 is CASSTDRNSPLHF. CDR3 sequence (DNA): TGTGCCAGCAGCACGGATAGGAATTCACCCCTCCACTTT. The variable domain in full, completed from reference TRBV2 and TRBJ1-6, reads EPEVTQTPSHQVTQMGQEVILRCVPISNHLYFYWYRQILGQKVEFLVSFYNNEISEKSEIFDDQFSVERPDGSNFTLKIRSTKLEDSAMYFCASSTDRNSPLHFGNGTRLTVT.